The rows below give T cell receptor beta chains drawn from one sample of a study of cytomegalovirus exposure and HLA in healthy donors. TCRdb keeps only in-frame clones here, not all; method: immunoSEQ multiplex PCR. The sample comprises some 110,000 clones, roughly 15% of which are singletons, and 0.83% rests with the top ten. The specimen was PBMCs. These receptors all stem from a female donor in good health and CMV-seronegative. Both conserved end residues are part of each CDR3. A D gene is named only where the DNA matches it firmly. Clone size is stated in some rows and not others, as once, few, many or a class when expanded.

D gene	V gene	J gene	clone size	CDR3 DNA	CDR3 protein
.	TRBV30	TRBJ1-1	.	TGTGCCTGGAGCGGCAGGCCAGGCACTGAAGCTTTCTTT	CAWSGRPGTEAFF
TRBD1	TRBV2	TRBJ2-1	many	TGTGCCAGCGCAGCCGGGACAGGGATCGATGAGCAGTTCTTC	CASAAGTGIDEQFF
TRBD2	TRBV7-2	TRBJ2-1	few	TGTGCCAGCAGTCTAGCGGGGGGTCACAATGAGCAGTTCTTC	CASSLAGGHNEQFF
.	TRBV4-2	TRBJ1-2	.	TGTGCCAGCAGCAAACACGACAGATATGGCTACACCTTC	CASSKHDRYGYTF
TRBD1	TRBV7-9	TRBJ2-7	.	TGTGCCAGCAGCTTAGACGGGACAGGGTTCTACGAGCAGTACTTC	CASSLDGTGFYEQYF
.	TRBV7-9	TRBJ2-5	.	TGTGCCAGCAGCTTAGACGGCAGGGTGGGAGAGACCCAGTACTTC	CASSLDGRVGETQYF
.	TRBV4-3	TRBJ2-7	.	TGCGCCAGCAGCCAAGATGAGGGTGACGAGCAGTACTTC	CASSQDEGDEQYF
.	TRBV5-6	TRBJ2-7	.	TGTGCCAGCCACATGCGGGGTCTGGGCCTCTACGAGCAGTACTTC	CASHMRGLGLYEQYF
.	TRBV6-5	TRBJ2-7	.	TGTGCCAGCACTAAGAGGGGGACCTCGACCTACGAGCAGTACTTC	CASTKRGTSTYEQYF
.	TRBV4-3	TRBJ2-1	.	TGCGCCAGCAGCCAAACTAGGAGGGGCTACTACAATGAGCAGTTCTTC	CASSQTRRGYYNEQFF
TRBD1	TRBV27	TRBJ2-3	few	TGTGCCAGCAGTTGGACAGGCCCCACAGATACGCAGTATTTT	CASSWTGPTDTQYF
TRBD1	TRBV29-1	TRBJ2-5	.	TGCAGCGTTGAAACAGGGGTGGAGACCCAGTACTTC	CSVETGVETQYF
TRBD2	TRBV9	TRBJ2-1	few	TGTGCCAGCAGCGTATTGGCTAGCGGGAGGGCCTACAATGAGCAGTTCTTC	CASSVLASGRAYNEQFF
.	TRBV28	TRBJ1-5	few	TGTGCCAGCAGTTTTATGAGTAGTAGCAATCAGCCCCAGCATTTT	CASSFMSSSNQPQHF
TRBD1	TRBV5-1	TRBJ1-2	few	TGCGCCAGCAGCTTGGTCACAGGGGACGGCTACACCTTC	CASSLVTGDGYTF
.	TRBV7-9	TRBJ1-1	few	TGTGCCAGCAGTCAGAACTATGCAGCTTTCTTT	CASSQNYAAFF
.	TRBV6-1	TRBJ2-7	.	TGTGCCAGCAGTGGTGCTTCAGGGCGTGACGAGCAGTACTTC	CASSGASGRDEQYF
.	TRBV29-1	TRBJ2-6	.	TGCAGCGCCGTGGCCGGGGGAGGAGGGGCCAACGTCCTGACTTTC	CSAVAGGGGANVLTF
.	TRBV6-6	TRBJ1-1	.	TGTGCCAGCAGTTACAACAGGTTGAACACTGAAGCTTTCTTT	CASSYNRLNTEAFF
TRBD1	TRBV7-2	TRBJ2-7	few	TGTGCCAGCAGCTACCGACAGGGGGCCTACGAGCAGTACTTC	CASSYRQGAYEQYF